This T cell receptor beta chain was sequenced for a study of breast tumors, draining lymph nodes, adjacent tissues. Study results and limitations: Data only fit, rather than demonstrated, lymph node origin of most tumor T cells. Luminal-like breast cancer showed significantly higher tumor–nontumor repertoire similarity than basal-like. Tumors had less TCR diversity than lymph nodes, more than nontumor tissue. Findings are consistent with lymph node origin and intratumoral expansion of most tumor T cells.

Worth noting for this clonotype: The antigen is undetermined. Since a much larger clone is just one base distant, this may be a read error.

TCRdb re-analysed the multiplex PCR reads in MiXCR, keeping a single row per CDR3 protein. The sample contains about 66,000 distinct CDR3 sequences, approximately 47% of which appear only once. The CDR3 has 12 amino acids. Germline V CDR1 and CDR2: SEHNR, FQNEAQ (reference sequence). V was shortened by 5 bases and J by 4 bases, with 8 bases between the two germline ends. This receptor was taken from a female donor with breast cancer. Some clones in this sample may be carry-over from other donors' samples. The chain has TRBV7-9 and TRBJ1-2; no firm D call. Sequencing was carried out using breast tumor tissue. The CDR3 spells CASSPGPYGYTF. CDR3 nucleotides: TGTGCCAGCAGCCCAGGACCCTATGGCTACACCTTC.